The sequence of this T cell receptor (beta chain) was determined in a study of cytomegalovirus exposure and HLA in healthy donors. Study details: Among around 170 million T cells, an earlier analysis found around 100 million unique TCR beta sequences. Overall study results and limits: Across all donors, roughly uniform sequencing depth was an assumption of the presence/absence analyses. 150 or so TCR beta chains were listed as cytomegalovirus-associated. Reports indicate that TCR beta sequences accurately predicted the HLA-A and HLA-B alleles of most subjects.

The primer mix had 60 Vbeta and 13 Jbeta primers. The assay was immunoSEQ multiplex PCR, and TCRdb's table has in-frame clones only and misses some. Here the sample spans around 140,000 clones, approximately 78% being singletons. This CDR3 has 17 residues. Looked up from germline, CDR1 is LGHNA and CDR2 is YSLEER. V lost 3 bases and J 5 bases, leaving 20 bases between the germline ends. Note on this clone: Its antigen is currently unknown.

The chain is built from TRBV4-3 and TRBJ2-1; a weak D match, TRBD2 (7 bases). This sequence was found in a woman in her forties or fifties in good health and CMV-seropositive. Input material: PBMCs. This CDR3 reads CASSHLIRGEGDNEQFF. The CDR3 nucleotides are TGCGCCAGCAGCCACCTAATTAGGGGGGAGGGGGACAATGAGCAGTTCTTC.